This T cell receptor (beta chain) was observed in a study of shared clonotypes between healthy human individuals. Naive CD8 cells were CD45RO-negative, positively selected for CCR7, excluding terminally differentiated effector memory CD45RA+ cells. This table comes from immunoSEQ multiplex PCR, and its TCRdb copy is limited to in-frame clones, with some not included. This repertoire shows around 1.9 million clones, just over 90% found once; its top ten account for about 1.7%. There are 16 residues in the CDR3. V lost 3 bases to trimming and J lost 4 bases, with 17 bases between them. Germline values: CDR1 SEHNR, CDR2 FQNEAQ (reference sequence).

V is TRBV7-9 and J is TRBJ2-3; tentatively, D is TRBD1 (5 bases). What was sequenced was naive CD8+ T cells from PBMCs. This clonotype originated in a man aged 18 to 29 in good health. Some clones in this sample may be carry-over from other donors' samples. CDR3 in amino acids: CASSLYSRESPDTQYF. CDR3 sequence (DNA): TGTGCCAGCAGCTTGTATAGCAGGGAAAGCCCAGATACGCAGTATTTT.